The text below deals with one T cell receptor beta chain. What this receptor recognizes is not known. No much larger clone exists at a distance of one base, and base qualities are not known. From the cysteine through the phenylalanine, the CDR3 covers 17 amino acids. CDR3 DNA only is kept here, 51 bases in frame from base 1. Relative to germline, V is 8 bases shorter and J is 5 bases shorter, with 25 bases between their ends. CDR1 and CDR2 (MDHEN, SYDVKM) derive from the germline V gene. This sample is part of a study of cytomegalovirus exposure and HLA in healthy donors (dated by TCRdb to the late 2010s). At the level of the whole study: According to an earlier analysis of a few hundred of the donors, about 179 million T cells yielded some 120 million unique TCR beta sequences and around 300 Gb of sequence data. About 310 gigabases of sequencing data and 70 million to 100 million unique TCR sequences were included in an early release covering roughly 600 HLA-typed donors. Of the approximately 400 genotyped donors, about 80% fell in the genetic ancestry cluster associated with self-reported Caucasian donors. The study aimed to test whether signatures of past pathogen exposure could be identified by cataloging public T cell receptors. The T cell repertoires of 666 subjects were profiled by immunosequencing and related to cytomegalovirus serostatus. Along with the approximately 670-subject first cohort, a separate validation cohort of over a hundred different subjects was used. High-throughput TCR immunosequencing, statistical association of individual TCRs with disease status, and machine learning were combined to predict cytomegalovirus infection status. In a later analysis, previously published TCR beta repertoires from about 640 donors were re-analyzed and high-resolution HLA genotyping was added so that TCR occurrence patterns could be studied. Rather than using new phenotypic data, the later analysis identified candidate immune exposures from TCR beta sequences and from how often those sequences occurred across donors. To decide whether each TCR beta V gene segment behaved as functional or pseudogenic, an earlier analysis of 587 of the donors relied on high-throughput TCR beta sequencing. Donor age, sex, ethnicity and CMV serostatus were collected together with the repertoire data. A later genetic analysis took genome-wide SNP genotypes for 398 of the 666 donors and used that subset as a discovery cohort. Every repertoire in the discovery cohort had been generated on one and the same sequencing platform. Both class I and class II loci were covered by HLA typing, at four-digit resolution. Typing coverage differed by locus: A, B, C, DRB1 and DQB1 were typed in roughly 620-630 donors, DQA1 in approximately 520, DPA1 in approximately 610, and DPB1 in around 490. Because of strong linkage in the cohort, a handful of DR-DQ haplotypes were treated as single units for association and clustering. Among around 400 genotyped donors of the cohort, an average of approximately 200,000 unique TCR beta nucleotide sequences was sequenced per donor, of which about 19% were non-productive.

The cohort was made up of about 670 healthy bone marrow donors. At the time of sampling, every cohort member was nominally healthy, though immune exposures that went unrecorded were likely present. The donor was CMV seropositive and belonged to the group of 250 to 350 seropositive cohort members. A peripheral blood sample was collected from each donor, and TCR beta sequencing was performed on peripheral blood mononuclear cells. Genomic DNA was extracted from the blood cell samples with the Qiagen DNeasy Blood Extraction Kit. The library was prepared using the immunoSEQ multiplex PCR assay. For the multiplex PCR, a mixture combining 60 forward primers for TCR Vbeta segments and 13 reverse primers for TCR Jbeta segments was used. A multiplex PCR assay on genomic DNA amplified the CDR3 region of rearranged TCR beta genes. The Illumina HiSeq System was used to sequence the amplified TCR beta libraries as 87-base-pair reads. On the authors' methods: Across the 640 or so repertoires, a later analysis counted tens of millions of unique TCR beta chains, 9 million to 14 million of which were shared by at least two donors. To remove PCR and sequencing errors, raw reads were error-corrected and collapsed into unique sequences using a nearest-neighbor algorithm that merged closely related sequences. V, D and J gene segments were assigned by aligning CDR3 sequences to IMGT reference sequences. For a sequence to be retained, a match of at least six nucleotides to both a V gene segment and a J gene segment was required. A rearrangement was called productive if the CDR3 had no stop codons and remained in frame with V and J, and every other rearrangement was called non-productive. Following IMGT convention, CDR3 was defined as the stretch from the second conserved V-encoded cysteine to the conserved J-encoded phenylalanine. The earlier analysis of some 580 of the donors excluded any sequence lacking an unambiguous match to a single V gene segment. In an earlier analysis of 500 to 750 of the donors, V segments were called functional above 56.7% productive rearrangements and were called segregating when the between-donor standard deviation exceeded 5%. A statistical classification framework was built for diagnosing cytomegalovirus status from the catalog of TCR beta chain sequences. In a later analysis, TCR nucleotide sequences were compared against IMGT/GENE-DB human TR gene sequences so that V and J genes could be assigned. The TCRdist pipeline was used in a later analysis to assign CDR3 sequences and most-parsimonious VDJ recombination scenarios. In a later analysis, each TCR beta chain was defined by its CDR3 amino acid sequence together with its V-gene family, and reads lacking a unique V-gene family were excluded. In a later analysis, several hundred highly shared, low-generation-probability nucleotide sequences were removed to address suspected cross-contamination and a sequencing artifact. A later analysis calculated a clonal expansion index for each public chain from normalized within-repertoire ranks of inferred template counts. A later analysis computed generation probabilities with a VDJ recombination model fitted to out-of-frame rearrangements, and checked the results against IGoR. In a later analysis, TCR-TCR, TCR-HLA and TCR-CMV co-occurrence was scored with hypergeometric tests, and a repertoire-size bias correction was applied to TCR pairs. A later analysis estimated false discovery rates by permuting HLA or CMV assignments 20 times. In a later analysis, co-occurring TCRs were grouped using DBSCAN, and TCRdist sequence similarity was added for clustering within HLA-allele-positive subsets. Repertoires with fewer than 30,000 or more than 120,000 public chains, plus five repertoires with anomalous nucleotide sharing, were excluded from co-occurrence clustering. What TCRdb holds here is the immuneACCESS table cut down to in-frame rearrangements. Part of the clones is not present; checked against another copy, under half of the missing clones reflect an unresolved V gene, and the others are unexplained. D and trimming come from the DNA, and the V and J calls and clone size come from that table. The sample profile shows just over 150,000 clones; over 80% of them were found once. The top ten clones comprise roughly 6.2% of the sample.

Here is what the overall study found, with its caveats: Compared with the 666-donor mean, donors in an Asian-associated ancestry cluster had fewer N-insertions in productive TCRs, according to a later genetic analysis. When HLA alleles, especially DR and DQ, strongly co-occurred, TCR associations were difficult to assign to individual alleles. According to the authors, the approach could potentially be generalized to other disease states and immunological phenotypes. In a later analysis, TCR association rates were found to vary across HLA loci, with the most associated TCRs seen for DRB1 alleles and the fewest for HLA-C alleles. At a false discovery rate of 0.05, a later analysis linked around 15,000 TCR beta sequences to specific HLA alleles. According to a later analysis, most CMV-associated TCR beta chains appeared to be HLA-restricted, and the HLA associations seemed to be driven largely by CMV exposure. The sequencing pipeline was judged likely to have produced a cluster of highly shared sequence variants as a technical artifact. CMV serostatus was the only immune exposure information available for the cohort. The cohort was sequenced for TCR beta chains only, and without alpha or paired-chain data the features that could be detected were limited. HLA typing was unavailable for some donors at each locus, so association tests used only the typed subset. An association between a missense DCLRE1C variant and V-gene and J-gene trimming of TCR beta chains was found in a later genetic analysis and replicated in an independent cohort. A few of the identified cytomegalovirus-associated TCR beta chains were confirmed in vitro to be specific for cytomegalovirus antigens. The 87-base-pair reads could not distinguish some IMGT-functional V segments, including TRBV6-2 and TRBV6-3, so those segments were excluded. Seventeen rarely observed V segments, including chromosome 9 orphons, were excluded from the earlier analysis of approximately 500 of the donors because counts were too low. Broadly in line with IMGT annotations, most TCR beta V segments showed up in productive rearrangements about 87% or about 30% of the time in an earlier analysis of a few hundred of the donors. A further reported finding was that TCR beta sequences accurately predicted the HLA-A and HLA-B alleles for most subjects in the first cohort. Correlated functional status among segregating V segments might reflect linkage disequilibrium, but an unknown experimental factor could not be ruled out. A total of 150 or so TCR beta chains were listed by the study as associated with cytomegalovirus. While some public TCRs were present in many individuals, most TCR sequences turned up only very rarely across donors. Roughly uniform sequencing depth across donors was assumed in presence/absence analyses, although this assumption may not hold. Several of the top co-occurrence clusters appeared to be linked to parvovirus B19, influenza, CMV and Epstein-Barr virus, according to a later analysis. The classifier was reported to diagnose cytomegalovirus status with high specificity and sensitivity in both the original and validation cohorts. A later analysis found that HLA-associated TCR beta chains were more clonally expanded and had lower generation probabilities than equally common non-associated chains.

This chain is built from TRBV28 and TRBJ2-1; perhaps TRBD1 is the D gene, with 5 bases matching. The receptor comes from a male donor in good health and CMV-seropositive. The specimen sequenced was PBMCs. The nucleotide sequence reads TGTGCCAGCGGAACGATAGGGGCCCTTCTGTATAACAATGAGCAGTTCTTC. This sequence encodes CASGTIGALLYNNEQFF.